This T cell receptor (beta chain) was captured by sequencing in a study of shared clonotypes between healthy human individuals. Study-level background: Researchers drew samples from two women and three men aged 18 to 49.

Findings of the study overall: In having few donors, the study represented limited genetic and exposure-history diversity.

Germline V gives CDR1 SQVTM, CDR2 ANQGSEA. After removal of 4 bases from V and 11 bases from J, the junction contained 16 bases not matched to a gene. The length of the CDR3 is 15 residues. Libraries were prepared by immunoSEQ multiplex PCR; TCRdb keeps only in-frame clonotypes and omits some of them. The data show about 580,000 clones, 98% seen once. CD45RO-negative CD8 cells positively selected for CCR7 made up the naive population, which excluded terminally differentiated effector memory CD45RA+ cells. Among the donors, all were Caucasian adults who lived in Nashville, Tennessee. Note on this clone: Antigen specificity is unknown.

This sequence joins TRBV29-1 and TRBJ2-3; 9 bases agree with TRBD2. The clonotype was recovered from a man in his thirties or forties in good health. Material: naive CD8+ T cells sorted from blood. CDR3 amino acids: CSVVRGSGGPNLQYF. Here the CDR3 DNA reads TGCAGCGTTGTAAGAGGTAGCGGGGGCCCCAATTTGCAGTATTTT.